This T cell receptor beta chain was identified in a study of T cell repertoires and leukemia-associated antigens. Overall study context: Each sample gave about 3.3 to 5.0 million effective reads. Overall study findings and caveats: The four groups had similar numbers of Vbeta, Jbeta genes and CDR3s.

The CDR3 totals 14 residues. V trimming: 6 bases; J trimming: 5 bases; junction bases outside the gene matches: 9. Germline CDR1 and CDR2: SQVTM and ANQGSEA. TCRdb fed the 5' RACE reads into MiXCR, producing one record per CDR3 protein. The sample shows roughly 13,000 distinct CDR3 sequences, 35% to 45% of them seen only once. The CD3+ T cells first had an overnight rest without serum. A note on this clonotype: The antigen is not known.

This sequence was found in a female donor in good health. Sequenced: CD3+ T cells sorted from blood and cultured. This chain connects TRBV29-1 to TRBJ2-2, with 7 bases aligning to TRBD1. The chain's CDR3 is CSVGAGGITGELFF. The CDR3 DNA sequence: TGCAGCGTGGGGGCAGGGGGTATAACCGGGGAGCTGTTTTTT.